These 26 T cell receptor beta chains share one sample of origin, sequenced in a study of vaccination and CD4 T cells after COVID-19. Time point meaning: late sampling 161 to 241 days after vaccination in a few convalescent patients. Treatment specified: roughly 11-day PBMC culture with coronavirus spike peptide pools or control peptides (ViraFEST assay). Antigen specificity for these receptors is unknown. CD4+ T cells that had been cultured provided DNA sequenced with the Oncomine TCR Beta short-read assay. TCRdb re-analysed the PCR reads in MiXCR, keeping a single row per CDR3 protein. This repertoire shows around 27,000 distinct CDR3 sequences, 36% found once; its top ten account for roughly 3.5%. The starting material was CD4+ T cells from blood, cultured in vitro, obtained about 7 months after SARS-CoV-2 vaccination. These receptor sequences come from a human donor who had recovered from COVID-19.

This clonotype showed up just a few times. The CDR3 DNA is TGTGCCAGCAGCGGGGTACCGGGACTAGCTAGCAATGAGCAGTTCTTC. Protein: CASSGVPGLASNEQFF. This chain uses TRBV7-9 with TRBJ2-1, with 9 bases matching TRBD2. Trimming at V came to 5 bases and at J to 6 bases, leaving 11 bases not matched to a gene. This CDR3 has 16 amino acids. CDR1 is SEHNR, CDR2 FQNEAQ, per germline (reference sequence).

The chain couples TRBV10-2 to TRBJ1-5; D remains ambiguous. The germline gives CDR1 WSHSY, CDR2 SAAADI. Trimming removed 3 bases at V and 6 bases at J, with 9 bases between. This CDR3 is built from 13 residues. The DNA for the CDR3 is TGCGCCAGCAGTGATCTAGGTGGTCAGCCCCAGCATTTT. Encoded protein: CASSDLGGQPQHF.

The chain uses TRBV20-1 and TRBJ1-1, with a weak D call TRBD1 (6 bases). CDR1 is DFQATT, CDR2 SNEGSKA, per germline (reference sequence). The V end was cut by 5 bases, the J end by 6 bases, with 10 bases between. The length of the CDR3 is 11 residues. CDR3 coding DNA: TGCAGTGCTTCAGGGGTAGCTGAAGCTTTCTTT. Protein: CSASGVAEAFF.

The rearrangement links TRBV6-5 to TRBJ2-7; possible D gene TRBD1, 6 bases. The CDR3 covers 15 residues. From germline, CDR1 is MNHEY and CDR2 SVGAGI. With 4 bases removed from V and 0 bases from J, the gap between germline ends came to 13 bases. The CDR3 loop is CASSSGTLSSYEQYF. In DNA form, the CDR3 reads TGTGCCAGCAGTTCAGGGACATTGAGCTCCTACGAGCAGTACTTC.

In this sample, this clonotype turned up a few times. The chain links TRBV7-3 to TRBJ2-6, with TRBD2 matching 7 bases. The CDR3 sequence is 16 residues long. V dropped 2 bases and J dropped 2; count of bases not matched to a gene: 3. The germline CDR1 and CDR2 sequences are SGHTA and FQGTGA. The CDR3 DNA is TGTGCCAGCAGCTTATCGGCGGGAGCTGGGGCCAACGTCCTGACTTTC. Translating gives CASSLSAGAGANVLTF.

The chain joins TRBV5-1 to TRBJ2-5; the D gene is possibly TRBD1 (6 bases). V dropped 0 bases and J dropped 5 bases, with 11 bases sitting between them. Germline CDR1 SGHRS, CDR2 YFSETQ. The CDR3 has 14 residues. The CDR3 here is CASSLDRARETQYF. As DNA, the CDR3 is TGCGCCAGCAGCTTGGACAGGGCCCGGGAGACCCAGTACTTC. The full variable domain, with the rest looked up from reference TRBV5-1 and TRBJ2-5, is KAGVTQTPRYLIKTRGQQVTLSCSPISGHRSVSWYQQTPGQGLQFLFEYFSETQRNKGNFPGRFSGRQFSNSRSEMNVSTLELGDSALYLCASSLDRARETQYFGPGTRLLVL.

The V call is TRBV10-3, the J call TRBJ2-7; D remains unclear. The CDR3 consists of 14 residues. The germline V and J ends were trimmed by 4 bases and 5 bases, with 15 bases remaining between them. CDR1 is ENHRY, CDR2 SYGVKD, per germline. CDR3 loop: CAISARTSRDEQYF. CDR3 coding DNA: TGTGCCATCAGTGCCAGGACCTCCCGGGACGAGCAGTACTTC.

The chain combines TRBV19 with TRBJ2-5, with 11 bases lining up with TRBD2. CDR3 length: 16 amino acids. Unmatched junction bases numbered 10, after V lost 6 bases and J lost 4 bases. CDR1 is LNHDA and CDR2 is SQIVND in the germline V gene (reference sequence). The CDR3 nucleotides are TGTGCCAGTAGGGGACCGGGACTAGCGGAAATAGAGACCCAGTACTTC. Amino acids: CASRGPGLAEIETQYF.

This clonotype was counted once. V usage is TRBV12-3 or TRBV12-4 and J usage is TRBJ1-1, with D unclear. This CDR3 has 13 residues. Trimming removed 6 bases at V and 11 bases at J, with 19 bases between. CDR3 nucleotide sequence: TGTGCCAGCAGCCCCGTCGTTGGATCTAGGGCTTTCTTT. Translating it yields CASSPVVGSRAFF.

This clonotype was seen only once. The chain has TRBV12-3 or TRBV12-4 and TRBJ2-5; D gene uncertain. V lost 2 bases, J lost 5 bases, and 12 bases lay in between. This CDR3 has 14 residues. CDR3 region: CASSLSRGSETQYF. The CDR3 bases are TGTGCCAGCAGTTTAAGTCGCGGTTCGGAGACCCAGTACTTC.

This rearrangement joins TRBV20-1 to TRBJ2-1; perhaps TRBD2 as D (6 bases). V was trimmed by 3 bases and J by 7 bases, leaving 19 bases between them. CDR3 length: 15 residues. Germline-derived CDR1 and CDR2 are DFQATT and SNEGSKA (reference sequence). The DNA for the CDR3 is TGCAGTGCTAGGAAAATGGAGGGAGTGCGGAATGAGCAGTTCTTC. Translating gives CSARKMEGVRNEQFF.

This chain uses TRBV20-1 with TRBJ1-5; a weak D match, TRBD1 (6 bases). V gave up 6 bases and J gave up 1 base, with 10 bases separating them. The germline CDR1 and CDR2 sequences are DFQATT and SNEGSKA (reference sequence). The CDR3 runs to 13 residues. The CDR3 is CSANDRSNQPQHF. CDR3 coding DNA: TGCAGTGCGAATGACAGGAGCAATCAGCCCCAGCATTTT.

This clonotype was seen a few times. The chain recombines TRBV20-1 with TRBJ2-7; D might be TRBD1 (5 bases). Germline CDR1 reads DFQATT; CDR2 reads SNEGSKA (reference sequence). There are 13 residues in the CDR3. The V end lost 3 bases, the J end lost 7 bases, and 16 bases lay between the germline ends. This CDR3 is CSARVDTMGEQYF. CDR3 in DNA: TGCAGTGCTAGGGTGGACACGATGGGGGAGCAGTACTTC.

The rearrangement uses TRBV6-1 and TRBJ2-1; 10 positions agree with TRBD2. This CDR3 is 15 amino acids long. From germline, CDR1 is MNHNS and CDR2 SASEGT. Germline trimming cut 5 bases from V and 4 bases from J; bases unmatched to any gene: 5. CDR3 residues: CASSTSGKTYNEQFF. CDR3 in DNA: TGTGCCAGCAGTACTAGCGGGAAGACTTACAATGAGCAGTTCTTC.

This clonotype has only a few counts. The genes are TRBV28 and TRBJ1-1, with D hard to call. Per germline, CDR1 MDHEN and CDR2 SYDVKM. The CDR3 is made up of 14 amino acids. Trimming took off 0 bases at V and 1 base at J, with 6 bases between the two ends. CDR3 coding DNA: TGTGCCAGCAGTTTATGGGCGGCGAACACTGAAGCTTTCTTT. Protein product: CASSLWAANTEAFF.

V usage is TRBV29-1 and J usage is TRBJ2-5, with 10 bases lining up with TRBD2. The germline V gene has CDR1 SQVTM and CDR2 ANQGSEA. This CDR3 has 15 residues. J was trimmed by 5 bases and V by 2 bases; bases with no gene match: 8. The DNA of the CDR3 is TGCAGCGTTGAAAGTTTCCCTAGCGGGAGTGAGACCCAGTACTTC. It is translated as CSVESFPSGSETQYF.

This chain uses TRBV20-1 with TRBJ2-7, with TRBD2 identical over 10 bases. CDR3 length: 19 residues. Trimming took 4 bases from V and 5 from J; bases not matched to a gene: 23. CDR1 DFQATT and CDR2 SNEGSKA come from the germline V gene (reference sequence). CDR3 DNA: TGCAGTGCTACCTACTCCGGGACTAGCGCACATCTTGTCGGGAACGAGCAGTACTTC. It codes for CSATYSGTSAHLVGNEQYF.

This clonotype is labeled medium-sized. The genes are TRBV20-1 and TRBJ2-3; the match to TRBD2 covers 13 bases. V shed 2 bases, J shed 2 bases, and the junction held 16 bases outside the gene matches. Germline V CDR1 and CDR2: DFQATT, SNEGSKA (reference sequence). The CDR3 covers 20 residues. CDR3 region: CSARSLPFTSGRAPTDTQYF. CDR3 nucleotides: TGCAGTGCTAGATCTCTCCCCTTTACTAGCGGGAGGGCCCCCACAGATACGCAGTATTTT.

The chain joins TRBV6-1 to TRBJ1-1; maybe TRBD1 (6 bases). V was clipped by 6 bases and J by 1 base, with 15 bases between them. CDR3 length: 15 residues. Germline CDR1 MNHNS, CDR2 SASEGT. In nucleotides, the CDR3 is TGTGCCAGCAGGGAGCTCGGGGGGGCGAACACTGAAGCTTTCTTT. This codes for CASRELGGANTEAFF.

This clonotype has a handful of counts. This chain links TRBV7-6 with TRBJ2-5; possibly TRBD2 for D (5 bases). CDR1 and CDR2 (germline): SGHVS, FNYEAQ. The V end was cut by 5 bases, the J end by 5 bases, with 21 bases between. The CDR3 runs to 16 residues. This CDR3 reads CASSPRTGGSSETQYF. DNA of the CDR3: TGTGCCAGCAGCCCACGGACGGGCGGGTCGAGCGAGACCCAGTACTTC.

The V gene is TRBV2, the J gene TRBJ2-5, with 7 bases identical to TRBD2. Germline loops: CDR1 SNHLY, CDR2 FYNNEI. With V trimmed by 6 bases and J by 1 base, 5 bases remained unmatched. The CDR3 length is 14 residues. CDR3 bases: TGTGCCAGCAGAGGACCTAGCGGCCAAGAGACCCAGTACTTC. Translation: CASRGPSGQETQYF.

CDR3 loop: CASAEQGPYQRSAYEQYF. CDR3 DNA: TGTGCCAGCGCCGAACAGGGTCCTTACCAGCGCAGCGCCTACGAGCAGTACTTC. The chain couples TRBV28 to TRBJ2-7, with D perhaps TRBD1 (6 bases). The germline gives CDR1 MDHEN, CDR2 SYDVKM. This CDR3 is built from 18 residues. Between the trimmed V and J ends, which lost 8 bases and 2 bases, there was a span of 28 bases.

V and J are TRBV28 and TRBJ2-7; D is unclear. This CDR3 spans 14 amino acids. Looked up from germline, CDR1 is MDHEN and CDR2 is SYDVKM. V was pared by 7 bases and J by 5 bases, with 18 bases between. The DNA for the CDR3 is TGTGCCAGCACTTTGCCAGGCTTAGGCAACGAGCAGTACTTC. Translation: CASTLPGLGNEQYF.

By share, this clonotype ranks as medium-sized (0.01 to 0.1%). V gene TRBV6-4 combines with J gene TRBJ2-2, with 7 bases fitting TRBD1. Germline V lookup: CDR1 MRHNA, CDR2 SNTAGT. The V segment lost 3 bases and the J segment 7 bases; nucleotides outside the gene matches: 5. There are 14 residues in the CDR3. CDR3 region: CASSDGTDSGELFF. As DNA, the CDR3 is TGTGCCAGCAGTGATGGGACAGACAGCGGGGAGCTGTTTTTT.

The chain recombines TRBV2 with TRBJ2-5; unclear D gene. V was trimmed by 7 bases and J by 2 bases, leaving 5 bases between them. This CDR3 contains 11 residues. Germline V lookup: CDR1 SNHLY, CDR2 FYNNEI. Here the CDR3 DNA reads TGTGCCAGCAAGTTTCAAGAGACCCAGTACTTC. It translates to CASKFQETQYF.

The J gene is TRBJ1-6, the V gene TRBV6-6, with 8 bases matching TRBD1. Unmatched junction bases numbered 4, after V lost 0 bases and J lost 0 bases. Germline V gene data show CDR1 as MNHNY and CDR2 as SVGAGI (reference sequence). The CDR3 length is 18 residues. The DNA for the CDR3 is TGTGCCAGCAGTTACTCACGGACAGGGAGCTCCTATAATTCACCCCTCCACTTT. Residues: CASSYSRTGSSYNSPLHF.